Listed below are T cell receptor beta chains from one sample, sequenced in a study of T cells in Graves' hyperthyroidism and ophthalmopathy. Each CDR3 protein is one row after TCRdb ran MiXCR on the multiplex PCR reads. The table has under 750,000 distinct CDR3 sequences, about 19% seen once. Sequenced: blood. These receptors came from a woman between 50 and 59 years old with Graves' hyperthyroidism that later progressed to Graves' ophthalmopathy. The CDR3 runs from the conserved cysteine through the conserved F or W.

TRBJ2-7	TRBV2	CASGAGTGVHEQYF
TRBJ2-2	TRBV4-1	CASSQEPTTGELFF
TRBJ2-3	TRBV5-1	CASSRKQGAGTDTQYF
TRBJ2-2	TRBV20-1	CSVRNTGELFF
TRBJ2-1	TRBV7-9	CASSFLAGYSYNEQFF
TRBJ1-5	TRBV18	CASSAWTDASNQPQHF
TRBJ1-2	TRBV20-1	CSALTGGGYGYTF
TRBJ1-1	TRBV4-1	CASSQDPRGRNTEAFF
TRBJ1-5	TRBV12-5	CASGNSEGQPQHF
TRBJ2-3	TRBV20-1	CSASASGGYWADTQYF
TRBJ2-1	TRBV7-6	CASSLVSSGGLYNEQFF
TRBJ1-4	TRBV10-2	CASGEQGVEKLFF
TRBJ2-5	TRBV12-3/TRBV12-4	CASSLNRGPMSGETQYF
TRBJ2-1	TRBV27	CASSVGTGFNEQFF
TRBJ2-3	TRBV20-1	CSAFGHLLKAGGTDTQYF
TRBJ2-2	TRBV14	CASSQYNLGELFF
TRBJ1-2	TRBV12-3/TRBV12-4	CASSKNSPAYGYTF
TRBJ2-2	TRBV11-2	CASSLLGGSGTGELFF
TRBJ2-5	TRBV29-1	CSVARGRVETQYF
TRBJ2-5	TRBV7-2	CASSLDLAGGQETQYF
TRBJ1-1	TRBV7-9	CASSARGQLNTEAFF
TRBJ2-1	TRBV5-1	CASSLGQGAGLHEQFF
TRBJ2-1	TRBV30	CAWSVLAPNEQFF
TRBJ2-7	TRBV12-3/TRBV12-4	CASSLGSGYKGVEQYF
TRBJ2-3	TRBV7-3	CASSLEGLAGGRTDTQYF
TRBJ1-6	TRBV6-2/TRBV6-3	CASRRARDRGNSPLHF
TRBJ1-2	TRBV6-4	CASSDSGRSGGYTF
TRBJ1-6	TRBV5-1	CASRSGSNPNSPLHF
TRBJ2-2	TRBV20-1	CSARDPAGGSGELFF
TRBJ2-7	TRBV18	CASSLGQGKRVFYEQYF
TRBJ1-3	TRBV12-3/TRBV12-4	CASSLRAPSSGNTIYF
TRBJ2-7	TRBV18	CASSPPVPPYEQYF
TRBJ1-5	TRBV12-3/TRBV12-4	CASSFHGTGGLGNQPQHF
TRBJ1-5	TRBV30	CAWTRGLDQPQHF
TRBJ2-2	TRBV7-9	CASSLVSTGELFF
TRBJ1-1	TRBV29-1	CSVQGAWAFF
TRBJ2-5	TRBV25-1	CASSESEGPETQYF
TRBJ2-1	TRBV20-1	CSARDLERTYNEQFF
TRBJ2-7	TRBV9	CASSVAGFEGGEQYF
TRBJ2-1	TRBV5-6	CASSSPGSSYNEQFF
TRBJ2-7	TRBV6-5	CASSYSKWAYEQYF
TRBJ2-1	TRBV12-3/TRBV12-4	CASAGTVNEQFF
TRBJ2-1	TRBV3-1	CASGLAGGPVYEQFF
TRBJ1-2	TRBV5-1	CASSLGQTPYGYTF